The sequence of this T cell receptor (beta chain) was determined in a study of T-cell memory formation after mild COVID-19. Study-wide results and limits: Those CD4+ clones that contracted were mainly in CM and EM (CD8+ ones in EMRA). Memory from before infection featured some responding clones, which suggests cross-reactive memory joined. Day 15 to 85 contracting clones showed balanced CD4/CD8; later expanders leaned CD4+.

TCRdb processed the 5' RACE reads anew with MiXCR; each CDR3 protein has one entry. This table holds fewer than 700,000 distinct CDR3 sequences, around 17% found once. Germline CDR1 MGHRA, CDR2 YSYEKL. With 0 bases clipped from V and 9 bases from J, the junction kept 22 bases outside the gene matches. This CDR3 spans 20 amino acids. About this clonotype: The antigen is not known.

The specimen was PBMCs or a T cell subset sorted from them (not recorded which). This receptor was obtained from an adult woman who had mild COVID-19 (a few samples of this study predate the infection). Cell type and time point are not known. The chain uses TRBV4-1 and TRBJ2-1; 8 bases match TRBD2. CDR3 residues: CASSQDPPPGLGPRAGEQFF. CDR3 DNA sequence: TGCGCCAGCAGCCAAGATCCCCCGCCGGGACTAGGCCCTCGGGCGGGTGAGCAGTTCTTC.